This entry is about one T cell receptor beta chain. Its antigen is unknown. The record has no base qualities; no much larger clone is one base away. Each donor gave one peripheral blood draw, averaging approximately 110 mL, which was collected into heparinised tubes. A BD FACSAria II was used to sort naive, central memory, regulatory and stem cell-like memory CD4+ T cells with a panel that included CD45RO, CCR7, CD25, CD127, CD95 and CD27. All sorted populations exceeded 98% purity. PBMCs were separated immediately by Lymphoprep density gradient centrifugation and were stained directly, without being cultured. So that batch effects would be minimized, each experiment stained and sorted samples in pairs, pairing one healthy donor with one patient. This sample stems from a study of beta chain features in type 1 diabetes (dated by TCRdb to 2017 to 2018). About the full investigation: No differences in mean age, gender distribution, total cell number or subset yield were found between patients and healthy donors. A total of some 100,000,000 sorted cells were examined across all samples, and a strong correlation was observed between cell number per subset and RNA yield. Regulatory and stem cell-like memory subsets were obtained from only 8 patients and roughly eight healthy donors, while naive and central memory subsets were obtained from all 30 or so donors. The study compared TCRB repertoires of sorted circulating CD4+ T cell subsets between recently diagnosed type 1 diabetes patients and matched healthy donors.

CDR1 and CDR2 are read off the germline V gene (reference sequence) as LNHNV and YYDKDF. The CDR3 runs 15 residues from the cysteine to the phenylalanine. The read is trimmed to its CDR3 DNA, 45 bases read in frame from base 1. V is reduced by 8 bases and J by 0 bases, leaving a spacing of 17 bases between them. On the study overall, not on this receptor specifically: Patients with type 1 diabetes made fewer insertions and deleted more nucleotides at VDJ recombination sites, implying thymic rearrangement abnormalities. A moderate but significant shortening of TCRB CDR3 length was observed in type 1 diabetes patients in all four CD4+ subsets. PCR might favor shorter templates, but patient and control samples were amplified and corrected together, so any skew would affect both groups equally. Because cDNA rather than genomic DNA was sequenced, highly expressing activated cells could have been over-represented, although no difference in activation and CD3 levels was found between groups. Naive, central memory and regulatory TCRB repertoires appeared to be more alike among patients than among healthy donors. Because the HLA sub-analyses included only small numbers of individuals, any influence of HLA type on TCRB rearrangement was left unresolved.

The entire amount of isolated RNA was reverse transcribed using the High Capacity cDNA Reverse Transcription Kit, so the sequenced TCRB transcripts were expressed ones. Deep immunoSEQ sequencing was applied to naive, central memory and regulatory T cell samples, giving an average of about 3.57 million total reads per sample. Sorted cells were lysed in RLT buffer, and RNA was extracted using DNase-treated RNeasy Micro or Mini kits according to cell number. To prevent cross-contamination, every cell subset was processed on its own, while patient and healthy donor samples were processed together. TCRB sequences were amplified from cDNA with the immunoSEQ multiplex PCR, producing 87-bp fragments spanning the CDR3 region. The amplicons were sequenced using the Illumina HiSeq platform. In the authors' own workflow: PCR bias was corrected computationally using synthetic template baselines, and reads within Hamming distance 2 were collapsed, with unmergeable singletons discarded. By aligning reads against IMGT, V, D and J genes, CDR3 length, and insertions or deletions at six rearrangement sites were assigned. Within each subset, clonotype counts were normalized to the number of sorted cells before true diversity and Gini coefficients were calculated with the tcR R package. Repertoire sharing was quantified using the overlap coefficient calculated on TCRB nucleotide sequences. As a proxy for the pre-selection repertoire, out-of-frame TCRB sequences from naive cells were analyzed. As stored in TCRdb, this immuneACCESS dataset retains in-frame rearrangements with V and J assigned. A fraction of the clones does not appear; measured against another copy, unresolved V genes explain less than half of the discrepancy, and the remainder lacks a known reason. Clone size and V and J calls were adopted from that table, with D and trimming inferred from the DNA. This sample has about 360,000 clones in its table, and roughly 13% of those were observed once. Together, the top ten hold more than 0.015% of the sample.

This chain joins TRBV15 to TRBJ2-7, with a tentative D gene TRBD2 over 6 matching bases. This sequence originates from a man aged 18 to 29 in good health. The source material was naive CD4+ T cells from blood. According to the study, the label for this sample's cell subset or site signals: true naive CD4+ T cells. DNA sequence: TGTGCCACCTCTGCGGGGCCCTCCAGCTCCTACGAGCAGTACTTC. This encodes CATSAGPSSSYEQYF.